This entry lists 2 T cell receptor beta chains sequenced from one sample in a study of CXCR3-negative and CXCR3-positive naive CD8 T cells. The TRB cDNA libraries were prepared by 5' RACE with UMI labels. With the 5' RACE reads reprocessed, TCRdb shows one record per CDR3 protein and no DNA. The listing records 50,000 to 75,000 distinct CDR3 sequences. The specimen sequenced was naive CXCR3- CD8+ T cells from blood. Subset meaning: CD45RO-CCR7+CD27+CD95- naive CD8+ T cells lacking CXCR3 (TNR3-). These TCRs come from a human donor in good health. Some clones in this sample may be carry-over from other donors' samples.

V gene TRBV7-9 combines with J gene TRBJ2-7. The V gene's germline CDR1 is SEHNR and CDR2 FQNEAQ (reference sequence). This CDR3 is 11 amino acids long. Here the CDR3 reads CASSLDYEQYF.

The chain has TRBV29-1 and TRBJ2-2. This CDR3 is built from 11 residues. Germline loops: CDR1 SQVTM, CDR2 ANQGSEA. The CDR3 sequence: CSVEWLGELFF.